The clone carrying this T cell receptor beta chain appeared a few times. Antigen unknown. It was by quantitative 5'-RACE with molecular barcodes that TCR beta libraries were made. One entry per CDR3 protein, called by TCRdb with MiXCR from the 5' RACE reads. This sample has 700,000 to 1,000,000 distinct CDR3 sequences; approximately 10% occur once, and the top ten carry 0.51%. V shed 4 bases, J shed 3 bases, and the junction held 7 bases outside the gene matches. CDR1 is SGHAT and CDR2 is FQNNGV in the germline V gene. This CDR3 contains 15 residues. These data belong to a study of CD8 T cells in ankylosing spondylitis. Study-wide results and limits: A motif of 7 to 9 highly homologous TCR beta variants was seen as apparently characteristic of ankylosing spondylitis blood. Researchers reportedly found disease-linked clones significantly enriched in matched ankylosing spondylitis synovial fluid.

The TCR sequence derives from a male donor with ankylosing spondylitis. Sequencing used blood, either unsorted or a sorted T cell fraction (not recorded which). V usage is TRBV11-2 and J usage is TRBJ2-7; 9 positions match TRBD2. This chain's CDR3 is CASSYRLAENYEQYF. Written as DNA, the CDR3 is TGTGCCAGCAGCTACCGACTAGCGGAAAACTACGAGCAGTACTTC.